Listed here are 31 T cell receptor beta chains from one sample, sequenced in a study of T cell repertoires in cytomegalovirus infection (dated by TCRdb to about 2019). These receptors have no identified antigens. Sequencing took place on an Illumina HiSeq 1500. Using fastp trimming at Q25 and MiXCR clonotype assembly, TCRdb reanalyzed the public sequencing data and kept in-frame beta chains. Records with the same CDR3 protein are collapsed into one entry carrying the most frequent genes and DNA. The sample includes approximately 990,000 distinct CDR3 sequences, with more than 25% observed a single time. The top ten hold over 12% of the sample. The treatment or condition label on this specimen signifies: in vitro stimulation with specific CMV peptide epitopes to enrich CMV-specific T cells. Sequencing was performed on cultured CD8+ T cells from PBMCs, taken from culture after CMV antigen stimulation. The receptor source for this set is a human donor in good health (CMV status not recorded). Some clones in this sample may be carry-over from other donors' samples.

The chain carries TRBV7-8 and TRBJ2-2, with 7 bases identical to TRBD1. V shed 1 base and J 0 bases; nucleotides not matched to a gene: 11. The CDR3 has 19 amino acids. CDR1 is SGHVS, CDR2 FQNEAQ, per germline. The CDR3 DNA reads as TGTGCCAGCAGCTTAGTCGTAGGGGGCGCGAACGCGAACACCGGGGAGCTGTTTTTT. It yields the protein CASSLVVGGANANTGELFF.

The rearrangement joins TRBV27 to TRBJ1-1, with 8 bases identical to TRBD1. In germline, CDR1 is MNHEY, CDR2 SMNVEV (reference sequence). This CDR3 has 14 amino acids. The trim removed 5 bases at V and 3 bases at J, leaving 5 bases unmatched. CDR3 DNA sequence: TGTGCCAGCAGTGAAACAGGGGGTCACACTGAAGCTTTCTTT. It encodes CASSETGGHTEAFF.

This chain links TRBV7-9 with TRBJ2-3; 9 nucleotides agree with TRBD1. Trimming at V came to 4 bases and at J to 5 bases, leaving 13 bases not matched to a gene. CDR3 size: 17 residues. Germline V gene lookup returns CDR1 SEHNR and CDR2 FQNEAQ (reference sequence). For the CDR3, the DNA is TGTGCCAGCAGCTCCGTCTACCGGGACAGGGCGGGAGATACGCAGTATTTT. As protein: CASSSVYRDRAGDTQYF.

This chain links TRBV7-6 with TRBJ2-7, with D perhaps being TRBD1 or TRBD2 (5 bases each). CDR1 and CDR2 (germline): SGHVS, FNYEAQ. Trimming shortened V by 1 base and J by 2 bases, and 9 bases separated the two germline ends. The CDR3 length is 14 residues. CDR3 protein: CASSLGVGAYEQYF. The DNA of the CDR3 is TGTGCCAGCAGCTTAGGCGTGGGGGCCTACGAGCAGTACTTC. Full variable domain (remainder filled in from reference TRBV7-6 and TRBJ2-7): GAGVSQSPRYKVTKRGQDVALRCDPISGHVSLYWYRQALGQGPEFLTYFNYEAQQDKSGLPNDRFSAERPEGSISTLTIQRTEQRDSAMYRCASSLGVGAYEQYFGPGTRLTVT.

This clonotype appeared many times. The gene calls are TRBV12-3 or TRBV12-4 and TRBJ1-1, with D hard to call. The ends were cut back, 5 bases at V and 2 bases at J, with 12 bases in the middle. The CDR3 has 14 amino acids. CDR3 nucleotides: TGTGCCAGCAGTCCACTTGGGCCTAACACTGAAGCTTTCTTT. This sequence encodes CASSPLGPNTEAFF.

This clonotype was detected a few times. The chain joins TRBV12-3 or TRBV12-4 to TRBJ1-2, with a tentative D call TRBD1 (5 bases). Trimming shortened V by 3 bases and J by 3 bases, and 14 bases separated the two germline ends. The CDR3 runs to 15 residues. In DNA form, the CDR3 reads TGTGCCAGCAGTTTCCTACAGGATAGGGACTATGGCTACACCTTC. It codes for CASSFLQDRDYGYTF.

This clonotype was counted many times. V usage is TRBV12-3 or TRBV12-4 and J usage is TRBJ2-5; no clear D gene. The CDR3 extends over 17 amino acids. The ends were cut back, 5 bases at V and 2 bases at J, with 21 bases in the middle. The CDR3 loop is CASSVRFPRAVQETQYF. CDR3 bases: TGTGCCAGCAGTGTCCGCTTCCCTCGGGCAGTACAAGAGACCCAGTACTTC.

This clonotype was counted only a few times. The V and J genes are TRBV20-1 and TRBJ2-3; 8 nucleotides match TRBD1. The CDR3 runs 13 residues. Germline CDR1 is DFQATT and CDR2 is SNEGSKA (reference sequence). V dropped 7 bases and J dropped 4; count of bases not matched to a gene: 7. CDR3 loop: CSVPGQGPDTQYF. CDR3 in DNA: TGCAGTGTTCCAGGACAGGGTCCAGATACGCAGTATTTT.

Concerning this clonotype: At one boundary the junction diverges from the germline segment, which might be a read error. This chain links TRBV7-3 with TRBJ2-1; TRBD1 agrees at 9 bases. The CDR3 is made up of 15 amino acids. Per the germline V gene, CDR1 is SGHTA and CDR2 is FQGTGA. In DNA form, the CDR3 reads TGTACCAGCAGCCTATGGACAGGGGAATACAATGAGCAGTTCTTC. Translated: CTSSLWTGEYNEQFF.

The chain uses TRBV15 and TRBJ1-2; TRBD1 might be the D (6 bases). The CDR3 is made up of 18 amino acids. Germline assignment: CDR1 LNHNV and CDR2 YYDKDF (reference sequence). Trimming stripped 5 bases from V and 0 bases from J, with 22 bases between. In DNA, the CDR3 is TGTGCCACCAGCTTGTCTGTCAGGGGCGACTACTCTAACTATGGCTACACCTTC. Translated, it gives CATSLSVRGDYSNYGYTF. Full variable domain (outside the CDR3, taken from reference TRBV15 and TRBJ1-2): DAMVIQNPRYQVTQFGKPVTLSCSQTLNHNVMYWYQQKSSQAPKLLFHYYDKDFNNEADTPDNFQSRRPNTSFCFLDIRSPGLGDTAMYLCATSLSVRGDYSNYGYTFGSGTRLTVV.

This clonotype was seen ten or more times. The J gene is TRBJ2-5, the V gene TRBV5-4, with 8 positions matching TRBD2. Trimming took 0 bases from V and 2 from J; bases not matched to a gene: 12. The V gene's germline CDR1 is SGHNT and CDR2 YYREEE (reference sequence). The CDR3 extends over 18 amino acids. The CDR3 sequence is CASSLAVSIAGTQETQYF. DNA for the CDR3: TGTGCCAGCAGCTTGGCCGTCTCGATAGCGGGGACACAAGAGACCCAGTACTTC.

The J gene is TRBJ2-5, the V gene TRBV7-9; possible D gene TRBD2, 5 bases. This CDR3 contains 18 residues. Trimming pared 6 bases from V and 5 bases from J, leaving 28 bases between. CDR1 is SEHNR and CDR2 is FQNEAQ in the germline V gene (reference sequence). This chain's CDR3 is CASRPWGSSGNLGETQYF. The CDR3 DNA reads TGTGCCAGCAGGCCATGGGGAAGTTCGGGGAATCTCGGGGAGACCCAGTACTTC.

Worth noting for this clonotype: This clone may be a read error of a much larger clone one base away. This chain connects TRBV7-6 to TRBJ2-7, with a tentative D call TRBD2 (5 bases). Per germline, CDR1 SGHVS and CDR2 FNYEAQ. CDR3 length: 14 residues. The CDR3, as DNA: TGTGCCAACAGCTCACGGAGGCACTCCTACGAGCAGTACTTC. Translated, it gives CANSSRRHSYEQYF. Variable domain in full (rest from reference TRBV7-6 and TRBJ2-7): GAGVSQSPRYKVTKRGQDVALRCDPISGHVSLYWYRQALGQGPEFLTYFNYEAQQDKSGLPNDRFSAERPEGSISTLTIQRTEQRDSAMYRCANSSRRHSYEQYFGPGTRLTVT.

This clonotype was counted between two and nine times. This chain links TRBV7-9 with TRBJ1-1; D remains unclear. From germline, CDR1 is SEHNR and CDR2 FQNEAQ (reference sequence). Trimming shortened V by 1 base and J by 3 bases, and 9 bases separated the two germline ends. The CDR3 consists of 14 residues. This chain's CDR3 is CASSLGLGHTEAFF. CDR3 in DNA: TGTGCCAGCAGCTTAGGGTTGGGTCACACTGAAGCTTTCTTT.

The chain has TRBV5-4 and TRBJ2-2; TRBD1 matches 8 bases. Trimming took 0 bases from V and 3 from J; bases not matched to a gene: 4. CDR1 is SGHNT, CDR2 YYREEE, per germline (reference sequence). CDR3 length: 16 residues. DNA for the CDR3: TGTGCCAGCAGCTTGGGGGCAGGGGGCTACACCGGGGAGCTGTTTTTT. The encoded protein is CASSLGAGGYTGELFF.

The J gene is TRBJ2-2, the V gene TRBV7-2, with D perhaps matching TRBD2 (5 bases). CDR3 size: 13 residues. Germline V gene data show CDR1 as SGHTA and CDR2 as FQGNSA. The V gene lost 5 bases and the J gene lost 10 bases, with 14 bases spanning the gap. The CDR3 DNA reads as TGTGCCAGCAGCATCGGAGGACGGGCGGAGCTGTTTTTT. Its translation is CASSIGGRAELFF.

The gene calls are TRBV12-3 or TRBV12-4 and TRBJ2-3, with 9 bases identical to TRBD1. The CDR3 is 13 residues long. With V trimmed by 4 bases and J by 6 bases, 2 bases remained unmatched. The CDR3 sequence: CASSWTGVDTQYF. The CDR3 bases are TGTGCCAGCAGTTGGACAGGGGTGGATACGCAGTATTTT.

For this clonotype: It may be a read error: a sequence one base away is much more abundant. V and J are TRBV7-2 and TRBJ1-2; D ambiguous. The CDR3 consists of 13 residues. CDR1 SGHTA and CDR2 FQGNSA come from the germline V gene. CDR3 loop: CASSFGSGYRYTF. The CDR3 bases are TGTGCCAGCAGCTTTGGGAGTGGCTATCGCTACACCTTC.

A word on this clonotype: A much bigger clone sits one base away, suggesting this may be a read error. The chain recombines TRBV7-6 with TRBJ1-4; 7 nucleotides align to TRBD1. This CDR3 is built from 16 residues. The germline CDR1 and CDR2 sequences are SGHVS and FNYEAQ. The CDR3 coding sequence is TGTACCAGCAGCTCACGGGCCAACAGGGGCAGTGAAAAACTGTTTTTT. Its translation: CTSSSRANRGSEKLFF.

The sample holds many counts of this clonotype. The genes are TRBV7-9 and TRBJ2-4; TRBD1 might be the D (5 bases). The CDR3 contains 14 residues. The V gene's germline CDR1 is SEHNR and CDR2 FQNEAQ (reference sequence). V lost 5 bases to trimming and J lost 0 bases, with 8 bases between them. The CDR3: CASSVGVAKNIQYF. The CDR3 DNA reads as TGTGCCAGCAGCGTAGGGGTAGCCAAAAACATTCAGTACTTC.

On this clonotype: Relative to the germline gene, one junction end is altered; a read error may explain this. The V and J genes are TRBV19 and TRBJ1-4, with 9 bases that match TRBD1. The CDR3 extends over 15 amino acids. Germline lookup yields CDR1 LNHDA and CDR2 SQIVND (reference sequence). CDR3 bases: TGTGTCAGTAGTTCCCTGACAGGGGGAAATGAAAAACTGTTTTTT. Its protein is CVSSSLTGGNEKLFF.

The rearrangement links TRBV2 to TRBJ1-1, with D tentatively TRBD1 (5 bases). Between the trimmed V and J ends, which lost 3 bases and 6 bases, there was a span of 14 bases. The germline V gene has CDR1 SNHLY and CDR2 FYNNEI. The CDR3 is made up of 14 amino acids. CDR3 sequence (DNA): TGTGCCAGCAGTGAGTGGCAGGGTAACCCTGAAGCTTTCTTT. Amino acids: CASSEWQGNPEAFF.

This sequence joins TRBV12-3 or TRBV12-4 and TRBJ2-2, with unresolved D. V gave up 8 bases and J gave up 4 bases, with 5 bases separating them. The CDR3 covers 11 residues. The CDR3 is CASYLTGELFF. As DNA, the CDR3 is TGTGCCAGCTACCTCACCGGGGAGCTGTTTTTT.

This clonotype came up once. No conserved phenylalanine or tryptophan ends this CDR3, so it is likely a read error. V usage is TRBV4-2 and J usage is TRBJ1-2; possible D gene TRBD1, 6 bases. The V end lost 2 bases, the J end lost 3 bases, and 13 bases lay between the germline ends. The CDR3 totals 15 residues. Germline V gives CDR1 LGHNA, CDR2 YNFKEQ. As DNA, the CDR3 is TGTGCCAGCAGCCAACCCGGACAGCGGGACTATGGCTACACCCTC. Its protein product is CASSQPGQRDYGYTL.

The genes are TRBV7-9 and TRBJ2-7; D not certain. The ends were cut back, 7 bases at V and 2 bases at J, with 12 bases in the middle. The CDR3 length is 13 residues. CDR1 is SEHNR and CDR2 is FQNEAQ in the germline V gene (reference sequence). CDR3 amino acids: CASNNGPAYEQYF. The CDR3 DNA is TGTGCCAGCAACAATGGCCCAGCCTACGAGCAGTACTTC.

This clonotype was counted at least ten times. The genes are TRBV7-2 and TRBJ1-1, with D possibly TRBD1 on 5 matching bases. Germline V CDR1 and CDR2: SGHTA, FQGNSA. The CDR3 has 16 residues. V was pared by 4 bases and J by 5 bases, with 20 bases between. The CDR3 sequence is CASSSGPGLTGTEAFF. CDR3 DNA sequence: TGTGCCAGCAGCTCGGGACCGGGACTTACCGGGACTGAAGCTTTCTTT.

V gene TRBV20-1 combines with J gene TRBJ2-5; D may be TRBD1 (5 bases). This CDR3 has 13 amino acids. V dropped 3 bases and J dropped 5 bases, with 13 bases sitting between them. CDR1 and CDR2 (germline): DFQATT, SNEGSKA (reference sequence). CDR3 loop: CSARTWGHETQYF. The CDR3 DNA is TGCAGTGCTAGGACATGGGGCCACGAGACCCAGTACTTC.

Remarks on this clonotype: The junction differs from germline at one of its ends, possibly a read error. V is TRBV7-7 and J is TRBJ2-2, with D perhaps matching TRBD1 (6 bases). This CDR3 is 17 amino acids long. Germline CDR1 is SSHAT and CDR2 is FNYEAQ (reference sequence). In DNA form, the CDR3 reads TGTGCTAGCAGCTTAAGTCCCAGGGGTGTTGACACCGGGGAGCTGTTTTTT. This encodes CASSLSPRGVDTGELFF. Drawing the rest from reference TRBV7-7 and TRBJ2-2, the complete variable domain is GAGVSQSPRYKVTKRGQDVTLRCDPISSHATLYWYQQALGQGPEFLTYFNYEAQPDKSGLPSDRFSAERPEGSISTLTIQRTEQRDSAMYRCASSLSPRGVDTGELFFGEGSRLTVL.

The V and J genes are TRBV7-6 and TRBJ2-3, with 7 positions matching TRBD1. Germline-derived CDR1 and CDR2 are SGHVS and FNYEAQ. This CDR3 spans 14 amino acids. Trimming cost V 6 bases and J 1 base; bases outside gene matches: 4. The CDR3 DNA sequence: TGTGCCAGCAGGGATCAGGGGGGCACAGATACGCAGTATTTT. It is translated as CASRDQGGTDTQYF. Variable domain in full (rest from reference TRBV7-6 and TRBJ2-3): GAGVSQSPRYKVTKRGQDVALRCDPISGHVSLYWYRQALGQGPEFLTYFNYEAQQDKSGLPNDRFSAERPEGSISTLTIQRTEQRDSAMYRCASRDQGGTDTQYFGPGTRLTVL.

This clonotype was observed at least ten times. This chain connects TRBV7-9 to TRBJ2-5, with 7 positions matching TRBD1. Germline CDR1 reads SEHNR; CDR2 reads FQNEAQ (reference sequence). J gave up 5 bases and V 2 bases, and 11 bases lay outside the gene matches. The CDR3 sequence is 16 residues long. CDR3: CASSLRLAGGRETQYF. CDR3 bases: TGTGCCAGCAGCTTACGGTTGGCAGGGGGTCGGGAGACCCAGTACTTC.

This CDR3 is CASSQEWQVLMNTEAFF. CDR3 in DNA: TGCGCCAGCAGCCAAGAGTGGCAAGTGCTCATGAACACTGAAGCTTTCTTT. The chain has TRBV4-1 and TRBJ1-1; no firm D call. Germline values: CDR1 MGHRA, CDR2 YSYEKL. CDR3 length: 17 residues. Trimming cost V 0 bases and J 0 bases, with 14 bases left between them.